This note documents a single T cell receptor beta chain sequence. What it binds is not known. Each cDNA molecule carried a unique molecular identifier. TCRdb re-called the 5' RACE reads through MiXCR, storing one row per CDR3 protein. In the table there are about 47,000 distinct CDR3 sequences, around a tenth of which are singletons. This record comes from a study of early T cells in non-severe SARS-CoV-2 infection. The wider study: Sequencing input comprised bulk RNA from unsorted whole blood; chain pairing was not available.

General study results and limits: VDJdb-based annotation leaned toward anti-spike CD8 responses and missed private and CD4 specificities.

CDR1 SQVTM and CDR2 ANQGSEA come from the germline V gene. The CDR3 is made up of 13 amino acids. The trim removed 8 bases at V and 1 base at J, leaving 5 bases unmatched. The genes are TRBV29-1 and TRBJ1-2; TRBD1 agrees at 9 bases. The origin of this receptor is an adult who was a healthcare worker with PCR-confirmed SARS-CoV-2 infection or an uninfected control (not recorded which). The sequences come from whole blood, collected at baseline. The CDR3 loop is CSFTGGLNYGYTF. As DNA, the CDR3 is TGCAGCTTTACAGGGGGCCTTAACTATGGCTACACCTTC.